Listed here are 19 T cell receptor beta chains from one sample, sequenced in a study of blood T cells in healthy people across ages. Alongside a J-beta primer mix, a sample-barcoded 5' primer served in a second PCR lasting about 7 to 11 cycles. Each CDR3 protein gets one entry after TCRdb re-called the 5' RACE reads with MiXCR. The sample lists about 760,000 distinct CDR3 sequences; roughly three fifths were seen once. Sample: blood. These receptors were taken from a man between 40 and 49 years old in good health.

V usage is TRBV7-2 and J usage is TRBJ1-2, with D maybe TRBD1 (5 bases). This CDR3 has 13 residues. Germline V gene lookup returns CDR1 SGHTA and CDR2 FQGNSA. Trimming pared 2 bases from V and 8 bases from J, leaving 12 bases between. The CDR3 is CASSLLGREGYTF. CDR3 in DNA: TGTGCCAGCAGCTTATTGGGCAGGGAGGGCTACACCTTC. The entire variable domain, with the rest obtained from reference TRBV7-2 and TRBJ1-2, is as follows: GAGVSQSPSNKVTEKGKDVELRCDPISGHTALYWYRQSLGQGLEFLIYFQGNSAPDKSGLPSDRFSAERTGGSVSTLTIQRTQQEDSAVYLCASSLLGREGYTFGSGTRLTVV.

The chain is built from TRBV4-1 and TRBJ2-5; 9 bases align to TRBD1. Unmatched junction bases numbered 13, after V lost 3 bases and J lost 5 bases. The CDR3 runs to 17 residues. CDR1 and CDR2 (germline): MGHRA, YSYEKL. CDR3 DNA sequence: TGCGCCAGCAGCCACTTCATACCGGGACAGGGCGATGAGACCCAGTACTTC. Protein sequence: CASSHFIPGQGDETQYF.

The chain links TRBV24-1 to TRBJ1-1; 9 nucleotides align to TRBD1. Germline V gives CDR1 KGHDR, CDR2 SFDVKD. Trimming removed 3 bases from V and 11 bases from J; junction bases left unmatched: 6. The CDR3 is 13 amino acids. The CDR3 here is CATSDKDRGDAFF. For the CDR3, the DNA is TGTGCCACCAGTGATAAGGACAGGGGTGACGCTTTCTTT.

V usage is TRBV20-1 and J usage is TRBJ2-4, with 10 bases that match TRBD2. The DNA end is more similar to TRBJ2-5, so the J call may be wrong. CDR1 DFQATT and CDR2 SNEGSKA come from the germline V gene (reference sequence). The CDR3 loop spans 17 amino acids. The CDR3 DNA reads TGCAGTGCTAGAAGGCCTAGCGGGGGCCCTATACAAGAGACCCAGTACTTC. Protein sequence: CSARRPSGGPIQETQYF.

V and J are TRBV4-3 and TRBJ2-3, with TRBD2 identical over 8 bases. After removal of 1 base from V and 4 bases from J, the junction contained 4 bases not matched to a gene. The CDR3 length is 15 residues. Per the germline V gene, CDR1 is LGHNA and CDR2 is YSLEER. In DNA form, the CDR3 reads TGCGCCAGCAGCCAAGTAAAAGCGGGAGCAGATACGCAGTATTTT. Translation gives CASSQVKAGADTQYF.

The V and J genes are TRBV9 and TRBJ1-4, with D possibly being TRBD1 (6 bases). From germline, CDR1 is SGDLS and CDR2 YYNGEE. CDR3 size: 14 residues. The ends were cut back, 3 bases at V and 8 bases at J, with 14 bases in the middle. The CDR3 is CASSERDTTEKLFF. CDR3 coding DNA: TGTGCCAGCAGCGAACGGGACACAACGGAAAAACTGTTTTTT.

The rearrangement links TRBV7-9 to TRBJ2-1, with D possibly being TRBD1 or TRBD2 (5 bases each). The CDR3 is 15 amino acids. V was clipped by 5 bases and J by 2 bases, with 13 bases between them. The germline V gene encodes CDR1 SEHNR and CDR2 FQNEAQ (reference sequence). Here the CDR3 DNA reads TGTGCCAGCAGCCCTTCCGGGACGGCCTACAATGAGCAGTTCTTC. This encodes CASSPSGTAYNEQFF.

CDR3 nucleotide sequence: TGTGCCAGCAAAAATGGGGGCCCTTACAATGAGCAGTACTTC. Translating it yields CASKNGGPYNEQYF. The chain has TRBV28 and TRBJ2-1; a weak D match, TRBD1 (6 bases). The J call is uncertain, as TRBJ2-7 better fits the DNA end. The CDR3 is 14 amino acids. The germline V gene encodes CDR1 MDHEN and CDR2 SYDVKM.

J is TRBJ2-3 and V is TRBV11-2; TRBD2 matches 13 bases. CDR1 and CDR2 from the germline V gene are SGHAT and FQNNGV. The V and J ends lost 5 bases and 4 bases, in that order; junction bases with no gene match: 9. The CDR3 is made up of 17 amino acids. The CDR3 bases are TGTGCCAGCAGCCCTGGACTAGCGGGGGTGGTGGCAGATACGCAGTATTTT. Translating it yields CASSPGLAGVVADTQYF.

This clonotype was picked up one time. J is TRBJ1-2 and V is TRBV27, with D uncertain. CDR3 length: 12 residues. V shed 6 bases and J shed 5 bases, with 10 bases lying between them. Germline V CDR1 and CDR2: MNHEY, SMNVEV (reference sequence). The CDR3 sequence is CASSSIGYGYTF. DNA for the CDR3: TGTGCCAGCAGCTCGATCGGATATGGCTACACCTTC.

This clonotype has a count of ten or more. The rearrangement joins TRBV18 to TRBJ2-2; TRBD1 is a possible D gene (7 bases). Looked up from germline, CDR1 is KGHSH and CDR2 is LQKENI. The CDR3 contains 16 residues. V lost 3 bases and J 4 bases, leaving 15 bases between the germline ends. The CDR3 DNA follows: TGTGCCAGCTCACCGAATCCAGGGGGACTCACCGGGGAGCTGTTTTTT. Protein: CASSPNPGGLTGELFF.

The rearrangement links TRBV14 to TRBJ2-5; the D call may be TRBD1 or TRBD2 (6 bases each). Germline CDR1 SGHDN, CDR2 FVKESK. V was shortened by 1 base and J by 5 bases, with 14 bases between the two germline ends. This CDR3 comprises 15 residues. The DNA of the CDR3 is TGTGCCAGCAGCCAAGCGGGGGCATTTGGGGAGACCCAGTACTTC. Its translation: CASSQAGAFGETQYF.

V usage is TRBV20-1 and J usage is TRBJ2-1; D may match TRBD1 or TRBD2 (7 bases each). CDR1 is DFQATT and CDR2 is SNEGSKA in the germline V gene (reference sequence). The CDR3 has 17 residues. V was clipped by 3 bases and J by 3 bases, with 21 bases between them. This CDR3 is CSASTGEVERGYNEQFF. CDR3 nucleotide sequence: TGCAGTGCTAGCACAGGGGAGGTGGAGCGGGGCTACAATGAGCAGTTCTTC.

This chain links TRBV7-2 with TRBJ1-1; D gene ambiguous. The CDR3 is made up of 14 amino acids. The V end was cut by 0 bases, the J end by 7 bases, with 12 bases between. Germline values: CDR1 SGHTA, CDR2 FQGNSA. CDR3 sequence (DNA): TGTGCCAGCAGCTTAGCAAGAGCAGAGTATGAAGCTTTCTTT. Translation gives CASSLARAEYEAFF.

In this sample, this clonotype turned up a few times. The CDR3 loop is CASSPYSGGGGETQYF. CDR3 nucleotides: TGCGCCAGCAGCCCTTATAGCGGGGGTGGGGGAGAGACCCAGTACTTC. This chain joins TRBV4-1 and TRBJ2-5; TRBD2 agrees at 9 bases. From germline, CDR1 is MGHRA and CDR2 YSYEKL. The CDR3 covers 16 residues. With 4 bases clipped from V and 4 bases from J, the junction kept 10 bases outside the gene matches.

This sequence joins TRBV4-1 and TRBJ1-4; 9 bases map to TRBD1. V lost 2 bases, J lost 6 bases, and 4 bases stayed unmatched. CDR3 length: 15 amino acids. The germline gives CDR1 MGHRA, CDR2 YSYEKL. In DNA, the CDR3 is TGCGCCAGCAGCCAAACCGGGACAGGGTATGAAAAACTGTTTTTT. It specifies CASSQTGTGYEKLFF.

J is TRBJ2-1 and V is TRBV25-1; D might be TRBD2 (5 bases). Germline V gene data show CDR1 as MGHDK and CDR2 as SYGVNS. V lost 8 bases and J lost 7, with 15 bases in between. This CDR3 is 13 amino acids long. CDR3 DNA sequence: TGTGCCAGCCGACCGCCGGGGATTAATGAGCAGTTCTTC. The encoded protein is CASRPPGINEQFF.

The chain couples TRBV7-6 to TRBJ1-6, with D maybe TRBD1 (5 bases). CDR3 size: 15 residues. Trimming shortened V by 1 base and J by 13 bases, and 17 bases separated the two germline ends. The germline gives CDR1 SGHVS, CDR2 FNYEAQ. The CDR3, as DNA: TGTGCCAGCAGCTTAGAACAGGCAGAGGGTTCGCCCCTCCACTTT. Protein sequence: CASSLEQAEGSPLHF. Full variable domain (remainder filled in from reference TRBV7-6 and TRBJ1-6): GAGVSQSPRYKVTKRGQDVALRCDPISGHVSLYWYRQALGQGPEFLTYFNYEAQQDKSGLPNDRFSAERPEGSISTLTIQRTEQRDSAMYRCASSLEQAEGSPLHFGNGTRLTVT.

The chain is built from TRBV2 and TRBJ2-5; unclear D gene. This CDR3 comprises 13 residues. Trimming took off 4 bases at V and 2 bases at J, with 8 bases between the two ends. In germline, CDR1 is SNHLY, CDR2 FYNNEI. The CDR3: CASSGFGQETQYF. DNA for the CDR3: TGTGCCAGCAGTGGGTTCGGACAAGAGACCCAGTACTTC. Full variable domain (remainder filled in from reference TRBV2 and TRBJ2-5): EPEVTQTPSHQVTQMGQEVILRCVPISNHLYFYWYRQILGQKVEFLVSFYNNEISEKSEIFDDQFSVERPDGSNFTLKIRSTKLEDSAMYFCASSGFGQETQYFGPGTRLLVL.